This entry lists 6 T cell receptor beta chains sequenced from one sample in a study of shared clonotypes between healthy human individuals. Profiled with immunoSEQ multiplex PCR; TCRdb holds only in-frame clones, not every one. The data contain roughly 2,000,000 clones, just under 95% of them singletons. Terminally differentiated effector memory CD45RA+ cells were excluded by CCR7 positive selection of CD45RO-negative cells. Sequenced: naive CD8+ T cells from PBMCs. These receptors were taken from a man between 18 and 29 years old in good health. Some clones in this sample may be carry-over from other donors' samples.

V is TRBV7-6 and J is TRBJ1-3; D remains ambiguous. The CDR3 totals 16 residues. The germline CDR1 and CDR2 sequences are SGHVS and FNYEAQ. V gave up 0 bases and J gave up 4 bases, with 13 bases separating them. The CDR3 sequence is CASSLAGRESGNTIYF. Here the CDR3 DNA reads TGTGCCAGCAGCTTAGCGGGAAGGGAATCAGGAAACACCATATATTTT.

The chain uses TRBV11-3 and TRBJ2-1, with D unresolved. CDR1 is SGHNT, CDR2 YENEEA, per germline. CDR3 size: 12 residues. With 5 bases removed from V and 6 bases from J, the gap between germline ends came to 8 bases. The chain's CDR3 is CASSHSVNEQFF. The CDR3 bases are TGTGCCAGCAGCCATTCTGTCAATGAGCAGTTCTTC.

J is TRBJ2-1 and V is TRBV18, with 7 bases identical to TRBD2. Germline CDR1 KGHSH, CDR2 LQKENI. The CDR3 totals 15 residues. Unmatched junction bases numbered 7, after V lost 1 base and J lost 7 bases. The CDR3 spells CASSPLTSGGNEQFF. CDR3 in DNA: TGTGCCAGCTCACCACTGACGTCGGGAGGAAATGAGCAGTTCTTC. The full variable domain, rest sourced from reference TRBV18 and TRBJ2-1, is NAGVMQNPRHLVRRRGQEARLRCSPMKGHSHVYWYRQLPEEGLKFMVYLQKENIIDESGMPKERFSAEFPKEGPSILRIQQVVRGDSAAYFCASSPLTSGGNEQFFGPGTRLTVL.

The chain carries TRBV5-1 and TRBJ2-7; D unclear. Trimming cost V 5 bases and J 2 bases, with 17 bases left between them. CDR3 size: 15 residues. Germline values: CDR1 SGHRS, CDR2 YFSETQ. CDR3 in amino acids: CASRPEVGLAYEQYF. The CDR3 bases are TGCGCCAGCAGGCCCGAAGTGGGGTTGGCCTACGAGCAGTACTTC.

This chain links TRBV5-4 with TRBJ2-1, with 10 bases aligning to TRBD2. The CDR3 has 14 amino acids. The trim removed 5 bases at V and 9 bases at J, leaving 8 bases unmatched. Germline V lookup: CDR1 SGHNT, CDR2 YYREEE (reference sequence). The CDR3 sequence is CASRAGTSVGEQFF. CDR3 DNA sequence: TGTGCCAGCAGGGCCGGGACTAGCGTTGGTGAGCAGTTCTTC.

V and J are TRBV7-6 and TRBJ2-5; TRBD1 or TRBD2 may be the D gene (5 bases each). Germline CDR1 is SGHVS and CDR2 is FNYEAQ. The CDR3 length is 15 residues. V was shortened by 3 bases and J by 1 base, with 12 bases between the two germline ends. The CDR3 region is CASSFTTGTQETQYF. The CDR3 nucleotides are TGTGCCAGCAGCTTCACTACCGGGACCCAAGAGACCCAGTACTTC.